This TCR beta chain comes out of a study of blood T cell repertoires in COVID-19 (dated by TCRdb to about 2020). General notes on the study: Collaborator samples came from the United States, Italy and Spain and covered acute and convalescent phases of COVID-19. HLA class I and class II types, where available, came from metadata supplied by the sample provider rather than from assay-based typing. Samples came from the ongoing ImmuneRACE study (first 160 participants) plus 1,254 subjects from 6 global collaborators. The repertoires were made available in a free public database intended to serve as a resource for research on the immune response to SARS-CoV-2. Nearly every sample came with metadata listing a de-identified subject ID, COVID-19 status, age in years and sex. The material from the prospective study consisted of cDNA or gDNA derived from T cells, B-cell-depleted T cells, or PBMCs. The dataset comprised deeply sampled blood TCRbeta repertoires from subjects exposed to, actively infected with, or recovered from COVID-19. Results and caveats for the whole study, not just this receptor: The quantity of clinical and demographic metadata differed by source and by participant and was supplied without curation.

CDR1 and CDR2 (LGHDT, YNNKEL) derive from the germline V gene (reference sequence). The cysteine opens and the phenylalanine closes a CDR3 of 14 amino acids. Of the read, only the CDR3 DNA is kept; its 42 bases are in frame from base 1. V drops 3 bases and J drops 6 bases, leaving 14 bases in between. Details on this clone: It lacks a known antigen. Qualities for individual bases were not recorded, and no much larger clone is one base off.

Collaborating institutions collected whole blood in K2EDTA tubes following their own protocols. For TCRbeta analysis, collaborators shipped samples in one of three forms: frozen whole blood, isolated PBMCs, or DNA extracted from either of those sample types. The immunoSEQ Assay, a bias-controlled multiplex PCR, was used to amplify TCRbeta CDR3 regions from genomic DNA. Regarding the original processing steps: The number of nucleated cells in each sample was estimated by amplification of reference gene primers within the assay. Sequence reads were collapsed and filtered to measure the absolute abundance of every unique TCRbeta CDR3 rearrangement. For each sample, productive Simpson clonality was calculated as the square root of Simpson's diversity index over productive rearrangements. This immuneACCESS table, as held by TCRdb, lists in-frame sequences with V and J called but not all clones. Of the missing ones, under half trace to an unresolved V gene in checked studies; the others have no known cause. V and J calls plus clone size are reproduced from that table; the DNA served to infer D and trimming. Across this sample there are around 150,000 clones, with 87% seen only once. Clones ranked in the top ten supply 2% to 2.5% of the sample.

The receptor's source is a man aged 45-65 years with active COVID-19. Source material: peripheral blood. The chain is assembled from TRBV3-1 (or the pseudogene TRBV3-2) and TRBJ1-2, and possibly TRBD1, on 5 matching bases. The DNA reads as follows: TGTGCCAGCAGCCAGGGTGGGGCCGGAAATGGCTACACCTTC. Its amino acids are CASSQGGAGNGYTF.